This TCR beta chain was identified in a study of blood T cell repertoires in COVID-19. At the level of the study: The United States, Italy and Spain supplied acute and convalescent COVID-19 samples. T cells, B-cell-depleted T cells, or PBMCs provided the cDNA or gDNA that served as material.

It was during active infection that Seattle patients were enrolled and then longitudinally followed. This CDR3 region has 14 residues. Trimming at V came to 0 bases and at J to 4 bases, leaving 2 bases not matched to a gene. The germline V gene has CDR1 ENHRY and CDR2 SYGVKD. Under the authors' procedure: Reference gene primers were amplified, and this amplification served to estimate nucleated cell counts. The data were produced by immunoSEQ multiplex PCR, yet TCRdb's version contains in-frame clones alone and is incomplete. V and J calls and clone size follow that table, whereas D and trimming were derived from the DNA. Of around 150,000 clones listed, approximately 93% are singletons.

The sequence came from a woman aged 55 to 70 with COVID-19, enrolled during active disease. Input material: peripheral blood. The chain recombines TRBV10-3 with TRBJ2-5; TRBD1 matches 7 bases. CDR3 sequence (DNA): TGTGCCATCAGTGAGTCGAGGGGGCTAGAGACCCAGTACTTC. Residues: CAISESRGLETQYF.